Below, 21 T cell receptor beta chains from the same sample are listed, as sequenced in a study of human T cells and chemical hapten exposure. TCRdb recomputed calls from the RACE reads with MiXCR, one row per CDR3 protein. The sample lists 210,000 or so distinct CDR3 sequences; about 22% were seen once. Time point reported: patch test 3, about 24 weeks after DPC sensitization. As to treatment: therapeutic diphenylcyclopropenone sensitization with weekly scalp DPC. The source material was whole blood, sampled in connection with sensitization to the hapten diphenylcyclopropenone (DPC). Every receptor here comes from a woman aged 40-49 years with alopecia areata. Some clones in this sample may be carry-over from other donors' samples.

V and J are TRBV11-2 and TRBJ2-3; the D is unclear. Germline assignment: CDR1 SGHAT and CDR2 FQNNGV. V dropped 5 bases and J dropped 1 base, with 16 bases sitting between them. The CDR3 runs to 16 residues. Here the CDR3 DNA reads TGTGCCAGCAGCGGATACCGGGCCCCTGGCACAGATACGCAGTATTTT. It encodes CASSGYRAPGTDTQYF.

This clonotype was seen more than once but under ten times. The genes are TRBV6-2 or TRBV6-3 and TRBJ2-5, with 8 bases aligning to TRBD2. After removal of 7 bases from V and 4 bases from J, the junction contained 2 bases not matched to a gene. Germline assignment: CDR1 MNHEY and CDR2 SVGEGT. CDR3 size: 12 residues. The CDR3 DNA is TGTGCCAGCACAGGACTAGCAGAGACCCAGTACTTC. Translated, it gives CASTGLAETQYF.

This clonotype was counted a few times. This chain's CDR3 is CASSFGSGGGQPQHF. CDR3 bases: TGTGCCAGCAGTTTTGGGTCAGGGGGGGGGCAGCCCCAGCATTTT. This chain connects TRBV28 to TRBJ1-5; 7 bases agree with TRBD1. The CDR3 runs 15 residues. V gave up 3 bases and J gave up 7 bases; unmatched junction bases: 9. CDR1 and CDR2 from the germline V gene are MDHEN and SYDVKM.

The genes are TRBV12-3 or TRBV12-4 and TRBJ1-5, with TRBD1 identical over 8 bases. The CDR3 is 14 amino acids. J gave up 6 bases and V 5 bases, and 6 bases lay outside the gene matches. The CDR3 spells CASSRQGASQPQHF. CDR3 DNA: TGTGCCAGCAGTCGGCAGGGGGCGAGTCAGCCCCAGCATTTT.

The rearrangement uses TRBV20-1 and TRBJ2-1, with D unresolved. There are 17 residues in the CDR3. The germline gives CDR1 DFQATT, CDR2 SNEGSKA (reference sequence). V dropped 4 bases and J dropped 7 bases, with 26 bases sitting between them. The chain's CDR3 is CSAKVPRSSTVPNEQFF. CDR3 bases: TGCAGTGCTAAAGTGCCCCGGTCCAGCACCGTACCTAATGAGCAGTTCTTC.

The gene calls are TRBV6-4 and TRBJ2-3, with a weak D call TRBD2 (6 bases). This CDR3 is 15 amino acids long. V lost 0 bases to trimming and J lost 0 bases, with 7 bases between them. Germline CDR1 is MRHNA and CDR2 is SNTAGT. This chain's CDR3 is CASSDSAGSTDTQYF. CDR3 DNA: TGTGCCAGCAGTGACTCAGCGGGTAGCACAGATACGCAGTATTTT.

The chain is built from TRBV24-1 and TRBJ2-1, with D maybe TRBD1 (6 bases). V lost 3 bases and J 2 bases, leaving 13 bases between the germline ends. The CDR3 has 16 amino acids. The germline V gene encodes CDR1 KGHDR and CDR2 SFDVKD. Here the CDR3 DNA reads TGTGCCACCAGTGATGCCGGACAGTTCGCCTACAATGAGCAGTTCTTC. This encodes CATSDAGQFAYNEQFF.

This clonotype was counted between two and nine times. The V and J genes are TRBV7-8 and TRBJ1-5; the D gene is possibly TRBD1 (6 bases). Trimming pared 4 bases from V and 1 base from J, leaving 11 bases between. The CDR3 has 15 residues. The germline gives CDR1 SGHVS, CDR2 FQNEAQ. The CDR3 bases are TGTGCCAGCAGCTCCGCCAGGGGAAGCAATCAGCCCCAGCATTTT. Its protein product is CASSSARGSNQPQHF.

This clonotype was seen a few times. In DNA form, the CDR3 reads TGCAGTGCTAGCCCGGGCAGGGGCATTCAGTACTTC. Amino acids: CSASPGRGIQYF. V and J are TRBV20-1 and TRBJ2-4; the D gene is possibly TRBD1 (6 bases). The V gene's germline CDR1 is DFQATT and CDR2 SNEGSKA (reference sequence). The CDR3 is 12 residues long. The germline V and J ends were trimmed by 3 bases and 9 bases, with 12 bases remaining between them.

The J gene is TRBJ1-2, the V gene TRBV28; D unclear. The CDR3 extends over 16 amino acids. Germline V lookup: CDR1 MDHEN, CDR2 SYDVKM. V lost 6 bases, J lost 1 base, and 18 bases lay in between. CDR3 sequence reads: CASSRGWGLVNYGYTF. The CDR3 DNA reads TGTGCCAGCAGCAGAGGGTGGGGTTTAGTTAACTATGGCTACACCTTC.

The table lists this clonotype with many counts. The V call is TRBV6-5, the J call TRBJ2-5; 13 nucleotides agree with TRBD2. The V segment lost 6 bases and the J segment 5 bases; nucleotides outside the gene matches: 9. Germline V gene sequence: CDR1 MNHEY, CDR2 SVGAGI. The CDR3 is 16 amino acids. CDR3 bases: TGTGCCAGCAGCCGTACTAGCGGGAGGGCCGGTGAGACCCAGTACTTC. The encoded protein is CASSRTSGRAGETQYF.

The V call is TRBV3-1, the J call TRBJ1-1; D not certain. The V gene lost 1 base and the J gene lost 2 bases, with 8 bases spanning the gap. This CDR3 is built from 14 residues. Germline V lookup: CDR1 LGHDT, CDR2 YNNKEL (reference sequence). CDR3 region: CASSQGGVNTEAFF. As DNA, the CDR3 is TGTGCCAGCAGCCAAGGTGGAGTAAACACTGAAGCTTTCTTT.

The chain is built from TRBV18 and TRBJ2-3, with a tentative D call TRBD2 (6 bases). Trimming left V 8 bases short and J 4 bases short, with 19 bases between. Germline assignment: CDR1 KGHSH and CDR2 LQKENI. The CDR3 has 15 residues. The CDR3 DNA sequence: TGTGCCAGCGGATCCACTAGCTTTCGCGCAGATACGCAGTATTTT. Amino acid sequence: CASGSTSFRADTQYF.

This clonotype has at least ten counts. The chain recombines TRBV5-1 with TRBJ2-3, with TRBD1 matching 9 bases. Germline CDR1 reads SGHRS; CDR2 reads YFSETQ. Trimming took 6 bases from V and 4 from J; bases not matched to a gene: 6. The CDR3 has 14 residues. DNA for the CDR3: TGCGCCAGCAAGGATACAGGGGGCTCAGATACGCAGTATTTT. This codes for CASKDTGGSDTQYF.

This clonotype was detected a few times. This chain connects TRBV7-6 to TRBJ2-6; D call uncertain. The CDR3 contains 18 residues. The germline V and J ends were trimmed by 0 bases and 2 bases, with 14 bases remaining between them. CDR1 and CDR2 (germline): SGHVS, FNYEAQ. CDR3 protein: CASSLALGPEAGANVLTF. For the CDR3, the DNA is TGTGCCAGCAGCTTAGCATTAGGCCCTGAGGCTGGGGCCAACGTCCTGACTTTC.

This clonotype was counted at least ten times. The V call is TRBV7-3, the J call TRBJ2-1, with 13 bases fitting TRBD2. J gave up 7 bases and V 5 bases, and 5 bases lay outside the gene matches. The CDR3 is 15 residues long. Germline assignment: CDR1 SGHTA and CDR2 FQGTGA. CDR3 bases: TGTGCCAGCAGCCTTCGGACTAGCGGGAGAAATGAGCAGTTCTTC. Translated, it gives CASSLRTSGRNEQFF.

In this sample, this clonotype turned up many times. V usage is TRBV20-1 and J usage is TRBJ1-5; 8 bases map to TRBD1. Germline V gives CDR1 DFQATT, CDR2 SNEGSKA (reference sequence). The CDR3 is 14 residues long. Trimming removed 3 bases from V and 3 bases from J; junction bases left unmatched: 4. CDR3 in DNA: TGCAGTGCTAGTAGGACAGGGCTCAATCAGCCCCAGCATTTT. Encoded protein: CSASRTGLNQPQHF.

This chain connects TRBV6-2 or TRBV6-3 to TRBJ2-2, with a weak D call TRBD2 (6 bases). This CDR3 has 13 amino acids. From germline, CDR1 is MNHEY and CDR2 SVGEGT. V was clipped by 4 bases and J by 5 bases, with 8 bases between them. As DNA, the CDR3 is TGTGCCAGCAGTTGGGGGGTGACCGGGGAGCTGTTTTTT. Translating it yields CASSWGVTGELFF.

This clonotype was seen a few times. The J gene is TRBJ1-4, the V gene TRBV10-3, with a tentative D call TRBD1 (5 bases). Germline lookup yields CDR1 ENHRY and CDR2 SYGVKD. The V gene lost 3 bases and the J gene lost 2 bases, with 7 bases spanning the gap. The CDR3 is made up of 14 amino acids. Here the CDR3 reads CAISERGTNEKLFF. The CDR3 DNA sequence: TGTGCCATCAGTGAACGGGGCACTAATGAAAAACTGTTTTTT.

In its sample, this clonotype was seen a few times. In DNA form, the CDR3 reads TGTGCCAGCAGTAAGCCGGGGCCGCAAGAGACCCAGTACTTC. Translated: CASSKPGPQETQYF. The chain joins TRBV6-5 to TRBJ2-5; D may be TRBD1 or TRBD2 (5 bases each). Germline values: CDR1 MNHEY, CDR2 SVGAGI. The CDR3 contains 14 residues. Deletions cut 5 bases from V and 2 bases from J, with 12 bases between.

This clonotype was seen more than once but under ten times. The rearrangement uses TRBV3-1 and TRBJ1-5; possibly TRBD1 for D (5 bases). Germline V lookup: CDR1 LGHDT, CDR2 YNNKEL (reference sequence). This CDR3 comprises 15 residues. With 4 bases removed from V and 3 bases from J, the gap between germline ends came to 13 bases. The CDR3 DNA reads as TGTGCCAGCAGCCGCTCCGGGGCCCTCAATCAGCCCCAGCATTTT. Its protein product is CASSRSGALNQPQHF.